The next 9 T cell receptor beta chains were all read from a single sample in a study of T cell repertoires in cytomegalovirus infection. Their cognate antigens are unknown. A single record per CDR3 protein comes from TCRdb applying MiXCR to the reads. The repertoire holds fewer than 1,000,000 distinct CDR3 sequences, with roughly 30% as singletons. The specimen comprised cultured CD8+ T cells from PBMCs, sampled from culture after CMV antigen stimulation. These receptors were collected from a human donor in good health (CMV status not recorded). Some clones in this sample may be carry-over from other donors' samples.

The CDR3 DNA sequence: TGTGCCACAATTGGGACAGAAGAGACCCAGTACTTC. It yields the protein CATIGTEETQYF. The chain joins TRBV6-5 to TRBJ2-5; 7 bases map to TRBD1. CDR1 and CDR2 (germline): MNHEY, SVGAGI. There are 12 residues in the CDR3. The J segment lost 3 bases and the V segment lost 10 bases, leaving 5 bases of the junction unmatched.

This clonotype occurred a few times. The gene calls are TRBV7-6 and TRBJ2-7, with a weak D call TRBD2 (7 bases). Trimming cost V 8 bases and J 4 bases, with 21 bases left between them. The CDR3 loop spans 15 amino acids. The V gene's germline CDR1 is SGHVS and CDR2 FNYEAQ. CDR3 coding DNA: TGTGCCAGCGTTAAATGGGAGGGGGTGAGGTACGAGCAGTACTTC. This encodes CASVKWEGVRYEQYF.

This clonotype was counted at least ten times. This chain uses TRBV7-6 with TRBJ2-2, with 10 bases identical to TRBD2. This CDR3 is built from 19 residues. From germline, CDR1 is SGHVS and CDR2 FNYEAQ. The V gene end was trimmed by 5 bases and the J gene end by 6 bases; junction bases not matched to a gene: 18. CDR3 coding DNA: TGTGCCAGCAGCCCCCCCACTAGCGGGACGATCGTTGGGGCCGGGGAGCTGTTTTTT. This encodes CASSPPTSGTIVGAGELFF.

The rearrangement uses TRBV9 and TRBJ1-1; TRBD1 aligns across 7 bases. Germline V gene lookup returns CDR1 SGDLS and CDR2 YYNGEE. Trimming at V came to 3 bases and at J to 0 bases, leaving 14 bases not matched to a gene. The CDR3 is 18 residues long. CDR3 protein: CASSENLDRDPLNTEAFF. As DNA, the CDR3 is TGTGCCAGCAGCGAGAACCTCGACAGGGATCCCTTGAACACTGAAGCTTTCTTT. The variable domain in full, completed from reference TRBV9 and TRBJ1-1, reads DSGVTQTPKHLITATGQRVTLRCSPRSGDLSVYWYQQSLDQGLQFLIQYYNGEERAKGNILERFSAQQFPDLHSELNLSSLELGDSALYFCASSENLDRDPLNTEAFFGQGTRLTVV.

The V gene is TRBV27, the J gene TRBJ2-1; tentatively, D is TRBD1 or TRBD2 (5 bases each). Trimming took off 8 bases at V and 2 bases at J, with 13 bases between the two ends. This CDR3 spans 14 amino acids. The germline V gene encodes CDR1 MNHEY and CDR2 SMNVEV (reference sequence). CDR3 residues: CASGSLGPYNEQFF. CDR3 nucleotide sequence: TGTGCCAGCGGGTCCTTGGGACCCTACAATGAGCAGTTCTTC.

This clonotype has more than one count but fewer than ten. The gene calls are TRBV7-2 and TRBJ2-7; unclear D gene. V lost 0 bases and J lost 6, with 9 bases in between. The CDR3 is 13 residues long. CDR1 SGHTA and CDR2 FQGNSA come from the germline V gene. CDR3 in amino acids: CASSLADRAEQYV. The CDR3 nucleotides are TGTGCCAGCAGCTTAGCAGATAGGGCCGAGCAGTACGTC.

The chain uses TRBV4-1 and TRBJ2-1; 7 bases agree with TRBD1. V gave up 3 bases and J gave up 15 bases; unmatched junction bases: 5. Per germline, CDR1 MGHRA and CDR2 YSYEKL. This CDR3 is built from 11 residues. In DNA, the CDR3 is TGCGCCAGCAGCCAGGAGACAGGGACGTTCTTC. Protein product: CASSQETGTFF.

A few counts support this clonotype. This sequence joins TRBV2 and TRBJ1-4; D is unclear. Germline-derived CDR1 and CDR2 are SNHLY and FYNNEI. Trimming removed 4 bases from V and 2 bases from J, with 11 bases in between. This CDR3 is 15 amino acids long. CDR3 in DNA: TGTGCCAGCAGTGTCCTGTCCCGCACTAATGAAAAACTGTTTTTT. Its protein is CASSVLSRTNEKLFF.

In its sample, this clonotype was seen a few times. V usage is TRBV11-2 and J usage is TRBJ2-5, with D possibly being TRBD2 (7 bases). The CDR3 is made up of 15 amino acids. CDR1 is SGHAT and CDR2 is FQNNGV in the germline V gene. V gave up 5 bases and J gave up 5 bases, with 18 bases separating them. The CDR3 here is CASSPYPGGQETQYF. CDR3 DNA: TGTGCCAGCAGCCCCTATCCGGGGGGCCAGGAGACCCAGTACTTC.